This T cell receptor (beta chain) originates from a study of brain T cells in children with intractable seizures. Study-level points and caveats: Among the top 50 brain clones were public and private clonotypes. Pre- and post-surgery blood differed in depth, so pre-surgery absences may be undersampling.

Repertoires were generated with immunoSEQ multiplex PCR, while TCRdb's copy carries only in-frame clones and drops some. The data hold approximately 3,900 clones, with around 69% observed a single time. Only cases whose brain tissue showed the highest T cell transcript signatures were sequenced. Pre-surgery treatment included at least one anti-epileptic drug. Regarding this clone: Its antigen is as yet unknown.

The TCR originated in a girl aged 2 to 10 with Rasmussen encephalitis and intractable seizures. The material was resected brain tissue, obtained at surgery.

For the CDR3, the DNA is TGCAGTGCTAGTGTGGCGGGACCGTCGGGTACGCAGTATTTT. It is translated as CSASVAGPSGTQYF. V and J are TRBV20-1 and TRBJ2-3; the D gene is possibly TRBD2 (6 bases). The CDR3 totals 14 residues. Trimming left V 3 bases short and J 8 bases short, with 18 bases between. Germline V lookup: CDR1 DFQATT, CDR2 SNEGSKA (reference sequence).